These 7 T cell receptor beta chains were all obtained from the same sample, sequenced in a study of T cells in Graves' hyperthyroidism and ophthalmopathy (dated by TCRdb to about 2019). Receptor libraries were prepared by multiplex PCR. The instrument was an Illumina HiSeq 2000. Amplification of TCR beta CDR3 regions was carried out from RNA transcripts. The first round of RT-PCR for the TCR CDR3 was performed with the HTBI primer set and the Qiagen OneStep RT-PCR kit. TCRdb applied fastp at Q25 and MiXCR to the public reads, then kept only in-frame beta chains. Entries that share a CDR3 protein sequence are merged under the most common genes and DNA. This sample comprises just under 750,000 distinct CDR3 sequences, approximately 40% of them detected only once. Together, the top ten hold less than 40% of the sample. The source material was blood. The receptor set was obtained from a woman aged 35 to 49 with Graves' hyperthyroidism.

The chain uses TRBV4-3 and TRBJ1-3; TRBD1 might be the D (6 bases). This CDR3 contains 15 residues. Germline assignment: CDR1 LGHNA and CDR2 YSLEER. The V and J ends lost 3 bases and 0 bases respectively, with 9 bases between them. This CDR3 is CASSQVTGSGNTIYF. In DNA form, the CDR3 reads TGCGCCAGCAGCCAGGTGACAGGCTCTGGAAACACCATATATTTT.

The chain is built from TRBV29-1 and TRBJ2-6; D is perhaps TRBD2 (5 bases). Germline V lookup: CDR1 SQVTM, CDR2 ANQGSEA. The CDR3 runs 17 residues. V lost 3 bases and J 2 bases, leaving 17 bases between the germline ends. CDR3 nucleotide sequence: TGCAGCGTTGACGACGGGGTAGATGGGACTGGGGCCAACGTCCTGACTTTC. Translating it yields CSVDDGVDGTGANVLTF.

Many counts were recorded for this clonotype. CDR3 bases: TGTGCCAGCAGCGTAGGGCAGGAGTCCTACGAGCAGTACTTC. Protein: CASSVGQESYEQYF. The chain has TRBV9 and TRBJ2-7; no definite D call. Between the trimmed V and J ends, which lost 0 bases and 1 base, there was a span of 8 bases. Germline V gives CDR1 SGDLS, CDR2 YYNGEE. This CDR3 region has 14 residues.

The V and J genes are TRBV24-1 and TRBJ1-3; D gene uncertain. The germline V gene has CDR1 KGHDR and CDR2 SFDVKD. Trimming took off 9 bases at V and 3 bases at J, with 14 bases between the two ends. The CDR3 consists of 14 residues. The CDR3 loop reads CATLVGRFGNTIYF. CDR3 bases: TGTGCCACCTTAGTCGGGCGGTTTGGAAACACCATATATTTT.

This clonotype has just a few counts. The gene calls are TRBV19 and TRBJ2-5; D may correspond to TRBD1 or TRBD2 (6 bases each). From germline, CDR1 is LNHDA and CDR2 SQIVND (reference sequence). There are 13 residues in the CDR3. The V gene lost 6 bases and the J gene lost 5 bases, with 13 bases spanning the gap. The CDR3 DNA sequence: TGTGCCAGTAGGAGGGGGGCCGAGGAGACCCAGTACTTC. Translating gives CASRRGAEETQYF.

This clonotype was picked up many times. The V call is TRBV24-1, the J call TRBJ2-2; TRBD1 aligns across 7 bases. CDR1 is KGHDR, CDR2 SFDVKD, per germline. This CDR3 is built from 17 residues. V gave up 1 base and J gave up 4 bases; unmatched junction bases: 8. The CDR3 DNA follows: TGTGCCACCAGTGATTTTCTCGACAGGGAGAGCACCGGGGAGCTGTTTTTT. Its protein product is CATSDFLDRESTGELFF.

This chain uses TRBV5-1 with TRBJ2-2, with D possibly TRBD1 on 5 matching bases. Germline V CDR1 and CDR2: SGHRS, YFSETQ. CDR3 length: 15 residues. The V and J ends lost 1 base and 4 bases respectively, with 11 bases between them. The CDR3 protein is CASSLTGFRTGELFF. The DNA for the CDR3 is TGCGCCAGCAGCTTGACAGGTTTTCGCACCGGGGAGCTGTTTTTT. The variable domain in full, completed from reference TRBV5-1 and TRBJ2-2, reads KAGVTQTPRYLIKTRGQQVTLSCSPISGHRSVSWYQQTPGQGLQFLFEYFSETQRNKGNFPGRFSGRQFSNSRSEMNVSTLELGDSALYLCASSLTGFRTGELFFGEGSRLTVL.